The sample holds many counts of the clone carrying this T cell receptor beta chain. The sample belongs to a study of T cells in Graves' hyperthyroidism and ophthalmopathy. From RNA transcripts, TCR beta CDR3 regions were amplified. Primed by the HTBI set, a first-round RT-PCR was run on the TCR CDR3. TCRdb reprocessed the multiplex PCR reads via MiXCR and lists one record per CDR3 protein. Seen here are a few hundred thousand distinct CDR3 sequences, approximately 15% observed once, and the top ten hold 5.8%. Germline V gene data show CDR1 as SGHDN and CDR2 as FVKESK. The CDR3 length is 12 residues. The germline V and J ends were trimmed by 0 bases and 6 bases, with 2 bases remaining between them.

V usage is TRBV14 and J usage is TRBJ2-2; no definite D call. Sequencing input: blood. The TCR sequence derives from a woman aged 25 to 39 with Graves' hyperthyroidism that later progressed to Graves' ophthalmopathy. The CDR3 DNA reads as TGTGCCAGCAGCCAAGATTCCGGGGAGCTGTTTTTT. Amino acids: CASSQDSGELFF.